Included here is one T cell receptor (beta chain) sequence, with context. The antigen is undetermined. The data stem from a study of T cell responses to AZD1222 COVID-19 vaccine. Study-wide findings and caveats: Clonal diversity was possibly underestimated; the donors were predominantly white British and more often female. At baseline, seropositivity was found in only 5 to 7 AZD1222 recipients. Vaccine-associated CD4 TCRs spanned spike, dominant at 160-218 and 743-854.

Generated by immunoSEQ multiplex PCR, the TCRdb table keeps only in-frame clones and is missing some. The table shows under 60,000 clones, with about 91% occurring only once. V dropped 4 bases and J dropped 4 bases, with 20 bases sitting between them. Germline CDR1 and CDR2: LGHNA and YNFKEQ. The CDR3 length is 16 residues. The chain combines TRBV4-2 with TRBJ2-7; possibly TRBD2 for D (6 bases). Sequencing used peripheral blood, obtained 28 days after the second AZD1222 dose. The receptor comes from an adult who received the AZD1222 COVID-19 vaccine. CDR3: CASSRNLAIDGYEQYF. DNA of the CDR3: TGTGCCAGCAGCCGAAACCTAGCGATCGATGGGTACGAGCAGTACTTC.